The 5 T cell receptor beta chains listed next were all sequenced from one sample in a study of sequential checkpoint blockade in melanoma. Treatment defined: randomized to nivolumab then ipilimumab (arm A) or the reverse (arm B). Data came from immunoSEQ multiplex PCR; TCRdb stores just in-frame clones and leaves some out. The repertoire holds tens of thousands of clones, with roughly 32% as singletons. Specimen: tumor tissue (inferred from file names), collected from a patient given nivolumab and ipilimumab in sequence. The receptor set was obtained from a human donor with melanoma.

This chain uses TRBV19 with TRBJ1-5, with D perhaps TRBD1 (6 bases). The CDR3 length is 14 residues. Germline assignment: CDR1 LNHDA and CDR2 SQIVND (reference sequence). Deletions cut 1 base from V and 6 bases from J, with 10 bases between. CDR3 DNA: TGTGCCAGTAGTATAGCTATAGGGGGTCAGCCCCAGCATTTT. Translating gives CASSIAIGGQPQHF.

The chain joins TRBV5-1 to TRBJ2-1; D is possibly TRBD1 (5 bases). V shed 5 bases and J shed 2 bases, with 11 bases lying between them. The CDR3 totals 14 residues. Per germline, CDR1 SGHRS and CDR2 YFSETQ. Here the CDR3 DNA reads TGCGCCAGCAGGGACACCCAGGCCTACAATGAGCAGTTCTTC. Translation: CASRDTQAYNEQFF.

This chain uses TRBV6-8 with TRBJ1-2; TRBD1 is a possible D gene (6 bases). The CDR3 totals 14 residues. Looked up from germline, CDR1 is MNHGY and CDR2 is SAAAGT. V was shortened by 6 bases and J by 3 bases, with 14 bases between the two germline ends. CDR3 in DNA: TGTGCCAGCAGGATTCAGGGGTTATACTATGGCTACACCTTC. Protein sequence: CASRIQGLYYGYTF.

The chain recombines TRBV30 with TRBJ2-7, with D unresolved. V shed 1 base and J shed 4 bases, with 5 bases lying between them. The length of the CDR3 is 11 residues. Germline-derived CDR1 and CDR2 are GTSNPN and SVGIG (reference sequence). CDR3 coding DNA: TGTGCCTGGAGTGCTCGTTACGAGCAGTACTTC. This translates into CAWSARYEQYF.

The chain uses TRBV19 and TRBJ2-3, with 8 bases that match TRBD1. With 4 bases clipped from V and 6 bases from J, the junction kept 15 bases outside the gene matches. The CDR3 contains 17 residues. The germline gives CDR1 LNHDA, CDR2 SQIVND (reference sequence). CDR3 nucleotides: TGTGCCAGTAGTAGGGGACAGGTTTGGACCGCACCGGATACGCAGTATTTT. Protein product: CASSRGQVWTAPDTQYF.